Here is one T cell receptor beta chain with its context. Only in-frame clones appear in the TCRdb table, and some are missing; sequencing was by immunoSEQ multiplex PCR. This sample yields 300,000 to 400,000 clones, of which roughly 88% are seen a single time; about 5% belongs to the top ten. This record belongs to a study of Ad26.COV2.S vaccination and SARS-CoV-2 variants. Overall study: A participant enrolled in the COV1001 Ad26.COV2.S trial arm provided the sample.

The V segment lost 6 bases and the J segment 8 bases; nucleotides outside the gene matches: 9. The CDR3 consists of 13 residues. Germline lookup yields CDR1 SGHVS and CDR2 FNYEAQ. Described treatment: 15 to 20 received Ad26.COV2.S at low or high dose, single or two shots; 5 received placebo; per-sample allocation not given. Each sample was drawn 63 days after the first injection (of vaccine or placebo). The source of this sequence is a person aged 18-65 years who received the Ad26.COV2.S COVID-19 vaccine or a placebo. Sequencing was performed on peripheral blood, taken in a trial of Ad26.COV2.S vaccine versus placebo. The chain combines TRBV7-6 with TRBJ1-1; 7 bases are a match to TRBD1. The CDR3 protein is CASSPTGLGEAFF. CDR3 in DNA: TGTGCCAGCAGTCCGACAGGGCTAGGGGAAGCTTTCTTT. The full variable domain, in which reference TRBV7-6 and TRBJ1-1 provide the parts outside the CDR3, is GAGVSQSPRYKVTKRGQDVALRCDPISGHVSLYWYRQALGQGPEFLTYFNYEAQQDKSGLPNDRFSAERPEGSISTLTIQRTEQRDSAMYRCASSPTGLGEAFFGQGTRLTVV.